This T cell receptor (beta chain) was captured by sequencing in a study of graft-versus-host responses after intestinal transplantation. Study details: Each transplant was multivisceral, liver-intestinal, or isolated intestinal. Findings of the study overall: GvH clone levels peaked in circulation, and this peak was associated with early post-transplant HvG declines. Among recipient marrow samples, GvH clones were found; some appeared first in ileum or blood.

Germline-derived CDR1 and CDR2 are SGHVS and FQNEAQ. Trimming took off 1 base at V and 1 base at J, with 5 bases between the two ends. The CDR3 has 14 residues. TCRdb's table, derived via immunoSEQ multiplex PCR, lists solely in-frame clones and lacks some. The sample carries roughly 20,000 clones, less than 45% recorded once. A few counts support this clone. Co-plating was performed using around 200,000 CFSE-labeled responder cells and around 200,000 irradiated, violet-dye-labeled stimulator cells. This TCR came from a human patient who received an intestinal transplant. This chain joins TRBV7-8 and TRBJ2-1, with D tentatively TRBD2 (5 bases). The input for sequencing was alloreactive CD8+ T cells from a mixed lymphocyte reaction culture, taken before intestinal transplant. Subset defined: CFSE-low proliferating T cells sorted from approximately 6-day pre-transplant mixed lymphocyte reaction (GvH or HvG direction). The CDR3 loop reads CASSLVASYNEQFF. The CDR3 DNA sequence: TGTGCCAGCAGCTTAGTAGCGTCCTACAATGAGCAGTTCTTC.